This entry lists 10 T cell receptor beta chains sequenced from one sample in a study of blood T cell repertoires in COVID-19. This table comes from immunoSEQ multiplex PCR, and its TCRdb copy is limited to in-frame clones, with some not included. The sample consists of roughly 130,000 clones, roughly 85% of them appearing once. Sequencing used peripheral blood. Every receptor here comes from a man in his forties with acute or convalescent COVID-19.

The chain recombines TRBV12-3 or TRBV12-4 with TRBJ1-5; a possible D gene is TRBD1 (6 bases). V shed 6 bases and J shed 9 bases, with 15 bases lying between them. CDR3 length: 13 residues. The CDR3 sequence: CASSRTEGRPQHF. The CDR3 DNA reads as TGTGCCAGCAGCAGGACAGAAGGACGGCCCCAGCATTTT.

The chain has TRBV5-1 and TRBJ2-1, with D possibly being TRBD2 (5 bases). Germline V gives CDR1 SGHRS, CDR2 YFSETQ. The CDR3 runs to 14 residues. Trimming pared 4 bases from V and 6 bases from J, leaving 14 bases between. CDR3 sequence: CASSRATSGNEQFF. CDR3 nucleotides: TGCGCCAGCAGCCGAGCTACTAGTGGCAATGAGCAGTTCTTC.

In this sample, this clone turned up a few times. This CDR3 is CASRTSGGAGQETQYF. CDR3 bases: TGCGCCAGCCGGACTAGCGGGGGGGCCGGGCAAGAGACCCAGTACTTC. The chain links TRBV5-1 to TRBJ2-5; 15 nucleotides align to TRBD2. Germline lookup yields CDR1 SGHRS and CDR2 YFSETQ. The CDR3 has 16 amino acids. V lost 7 bases and J lost 2; bases outside the gene matches: 6.

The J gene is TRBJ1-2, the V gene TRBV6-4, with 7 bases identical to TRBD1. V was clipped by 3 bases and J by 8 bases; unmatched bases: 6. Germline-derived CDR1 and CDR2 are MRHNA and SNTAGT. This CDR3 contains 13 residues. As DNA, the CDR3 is TGTGCCAGCAGTGATACAGGGGTGAGAGGCTACACCTTC. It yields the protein CASSDTGVRGYTF.

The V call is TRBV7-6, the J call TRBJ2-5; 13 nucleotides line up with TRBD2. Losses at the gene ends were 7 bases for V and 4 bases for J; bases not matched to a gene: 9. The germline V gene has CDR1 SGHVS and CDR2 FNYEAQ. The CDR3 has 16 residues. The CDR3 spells CASNPWTSGSGETQYF. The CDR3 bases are TGTGCCAGCAACCCGTGGACTAGCGGGAGCGGAGAGACCCAGTACTTC.

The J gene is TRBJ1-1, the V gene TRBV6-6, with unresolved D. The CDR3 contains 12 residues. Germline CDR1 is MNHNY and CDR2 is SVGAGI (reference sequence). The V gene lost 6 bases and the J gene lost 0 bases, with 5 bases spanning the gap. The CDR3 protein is CASSAVNTEAFF. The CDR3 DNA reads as TGTGCCAGCAGCGCAGTGAACACTGAAGCTTTCTTT.

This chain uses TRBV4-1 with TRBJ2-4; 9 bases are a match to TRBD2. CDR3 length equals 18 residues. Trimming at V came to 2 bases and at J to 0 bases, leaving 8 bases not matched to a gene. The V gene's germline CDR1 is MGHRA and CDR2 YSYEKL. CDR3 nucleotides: TGCGCCAGCAGCCAACCCGCGGGAGGGGGGAGAGCCAAAAACATTCAGTACTTC. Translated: CASSQPAGGGRAKNIQYF.

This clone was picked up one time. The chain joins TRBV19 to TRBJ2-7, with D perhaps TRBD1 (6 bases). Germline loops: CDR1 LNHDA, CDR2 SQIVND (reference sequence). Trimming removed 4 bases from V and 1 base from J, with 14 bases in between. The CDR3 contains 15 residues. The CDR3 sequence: CASSRSVGASYEQYF. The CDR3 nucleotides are TGTGCCAGTAGTAGGAGCGTGGGGGCGTCCTACGAGCAGTACTTC.

The CDR3 region has the DNA TGTGCCAGCAGCCCTGGACAGGGGACGGGGAATGAGCAGTTCTTC. Protein sequence: CASSPGQGTGNEQFF. V and J are TRBV7-2 and TRBJ2-1; 9 bases match TRBD1. The J segment lost 7 bases and the V segment lost 5 bases, leaving 9 bases of the junction unmatched. From germline, CDR1 is SGHTA and CDR2 FQGNSA. This CDR3 region has 15 residues.

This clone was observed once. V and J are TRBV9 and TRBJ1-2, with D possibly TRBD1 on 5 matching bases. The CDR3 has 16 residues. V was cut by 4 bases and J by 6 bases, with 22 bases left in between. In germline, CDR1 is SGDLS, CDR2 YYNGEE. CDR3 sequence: CASSQPPPGDRDGYTF. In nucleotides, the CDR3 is TGTGCCAGCAGCCAACCTCCCCCGGGGGATAGGGATGGCTACACCTTC.